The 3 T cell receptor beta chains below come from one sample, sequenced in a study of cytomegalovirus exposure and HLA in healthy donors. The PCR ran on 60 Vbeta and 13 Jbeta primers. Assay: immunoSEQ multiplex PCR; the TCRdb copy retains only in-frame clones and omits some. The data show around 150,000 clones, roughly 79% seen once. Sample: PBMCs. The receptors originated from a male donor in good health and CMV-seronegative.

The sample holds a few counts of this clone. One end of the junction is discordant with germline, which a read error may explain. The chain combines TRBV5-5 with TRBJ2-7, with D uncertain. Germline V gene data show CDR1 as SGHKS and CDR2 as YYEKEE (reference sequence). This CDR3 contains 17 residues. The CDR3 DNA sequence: TGCGCCAGCAGCCAAGCCCCTCCGGGTCAGCCTTCCTACGAGCAGTACTTC. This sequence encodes CASSQAPPGQPSYEQYF.

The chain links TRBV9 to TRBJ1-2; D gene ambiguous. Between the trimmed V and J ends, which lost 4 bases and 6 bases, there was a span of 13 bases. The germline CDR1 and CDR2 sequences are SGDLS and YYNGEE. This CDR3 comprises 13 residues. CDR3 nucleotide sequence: TGTGCCAGCAGCTCGGCGGGGTCCCATGGCTACACCTTC. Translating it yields CASSSAGSHGYTF.

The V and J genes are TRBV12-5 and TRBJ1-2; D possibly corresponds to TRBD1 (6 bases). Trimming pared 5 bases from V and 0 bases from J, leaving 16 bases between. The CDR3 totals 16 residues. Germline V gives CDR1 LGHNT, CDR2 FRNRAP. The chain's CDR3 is CASGISGARANYGYTF. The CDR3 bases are TGTGCTAGTGGTATCTCAGGGGCGCGGGCTAACTATGGCTACACCTTC. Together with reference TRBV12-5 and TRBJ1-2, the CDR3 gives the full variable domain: DARVTQTPRHKVTEMGQEVTMRCQPILGHNTVFWYRQTMMQGLELLAYFRNRAPLDDSGMPKDRFSAEMPDATLATLKIQPSEPRDSAVYFCASGISGARANYGYTFGSGTRLTVV.